Detailed here is one TCR beta chain. It was RNA transcripts that yielded the amplified TCR beta CDR3 regions. HTBI primers were the set used in a first-round RT-PCR of the TCR CDR3. One entry per CDR3 protein results from TCRdb running MiXCR on the multiplex PCR reads. The data show approximately 400,000 distinct CDR3 sequences, with around a sixth seen just once and 35% to 50% held by the top ten. The data stem from a study of T cells in Graves' hyperthyroidism and ophthalmopathy. About the study: Peripheral blood draws took place at initial diagnosis, ahead of any treatment.

CDR1 MDHEN and CDR2 SYDVKM come from the germline V gene. The V segment lost 6 bases and the J segment 5 bases; nucleotides outside the gene matches: 6. CDR3 size: 13 residues. The study included ophthalmopathy patients with Clinical Activity Score at least 3, NOSPECS grade at least 4 and duration under 3 months. Those patients with uncontrolled infection, other autoimmune disease, pregnancy or lactation were excluded. Extraction of PBMCs used 8 to 10 ml of fresh peripheral blood. Input material: blood. The rearrangement links TRBV28 to TRBJ1-1; 7 bases line up with TRBD1. The source is a young man with Graves' ophthalmopathy. CDR3 sequence: CASRTGSGTEAFF. Here the CDR3 DNA reads TGTGCCAGCAGGACAGGGAGTGGGACTGAAGCTTTCTTT.